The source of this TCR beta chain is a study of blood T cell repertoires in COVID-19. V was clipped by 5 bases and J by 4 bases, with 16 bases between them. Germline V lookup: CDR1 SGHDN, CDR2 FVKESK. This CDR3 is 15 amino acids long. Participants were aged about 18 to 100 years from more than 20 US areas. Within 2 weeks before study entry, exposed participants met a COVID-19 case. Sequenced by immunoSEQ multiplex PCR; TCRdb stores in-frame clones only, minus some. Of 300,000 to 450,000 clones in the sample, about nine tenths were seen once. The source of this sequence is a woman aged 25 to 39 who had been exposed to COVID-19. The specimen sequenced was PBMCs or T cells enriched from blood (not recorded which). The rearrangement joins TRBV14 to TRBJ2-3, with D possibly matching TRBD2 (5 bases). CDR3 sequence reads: CASSGISLAADTQYF. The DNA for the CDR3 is TGTGCCAGCAGCGGAATCTCGCTAGCTGCAGATACGCAGTATTTT.